These 10 T cell receptor beta chains share one sample of origin, sequenced in a study of blood T cell repertoires in COVID-19. Some clones are missing from TCRdb's copy, which holds only in-frame ones; the method was immunoSEQ multiplex PCR. The sample lists about 120,000 clones, about 90% occurring once. The specimen sequenced was peripheral blood. The receptors were sampled from a woman aged 55-70 years with COVID-19, enrolled during active disease.

The gene calls are TRBV5-4 and TRBJ1-4, with D possibly TRBD1 on 5 matching bases. The CDR3 has 13 amino acids. Germline V lookup: CDR1 SGHNT, CDR2 YYREEE (reference sequence). Trimming shortened V by 0 bases and J by 7 bases, and 7 bases separated the two germline ends. CDR3 sequence (DNA): TGTGCCAGCAGCTTGGGCAGGGTTGAAAAACTGTTTTTT. Its translation is CASSLGRVEKLFF.

The rearrangement links TRBV18 to TRBJ2-2, with 7 bases that match TRBD1. With V trimmed by 6 bases and J by 2 bases, 6 bases remained unmatched. Germline V gene lookup returns CDR1 KGHSH and CDR2 LQKENI. CDR3 length equals 15 residues. CDR3 in DNA: TGTGCCAGCTCCCAGGGACAGAAAAACACCGGGGAGCTGTTTTTT. This codes for CASSQGQKNTGELFF.

This clone is a singleton in its sample. The chain couples TRBV7-2 to TRBJ2-5; the D gene is possibly TRBD1 (5 bases). The germline V gene has CDR1 SGHTA and CDR2 FQGNSA. V was cut by 1 base and J by 5 bases, with 14 bases left in between. The length of the CDR3 is 15 residues. The CDR3 sequence: CASSLGRGRAETQYF. The CDR3 coding sequence is TGTGCCAGCAGCTTAGGTCGCGGCAGGGCCGAGACCCAGTACTTC.

The CDR3 is CASSLVRYGGTQETQYF. DNA of the CDR3: TGTGCCAGCAGCTTGGTAAGGTACGGCGGTACTCAAGAGACCCAGTACTTC. The chain carries TRBV5-6 and TRBJ2-5; D is ambiguous. CDR3 length equals 17 residues. CDR1 SGHDT and CDR2 YYEEEE come from the germline V gene. Trimming shortened V by 0 bases and J by 2 bases, and 17 bases separated the two germline ends.

The chain recombines TRBV7-3 with TRBJ2-5; 8 bases match TRBD2. The V gene's germline CDR1 is SGHTA and CDR2 FQGTGA. The CDR3 sequence is 15 residues long. With V trimmed by 5 bases and J by 2 bases, 7 bases remained unmatched. CDR3 sequence reads: CASSLGASGQETQYF. CDR3 bases: TGTGCCAGCAGCCTAGGGGCTAGCGGGCAAGAGACCCAGTACTTC.

V and J are TRBV29-1 and TRBJ1-5, with D perhaps matching TRBD1 (6 bases). The CDR3 is made up of 16 amino acids. The germline V gene encodes CDR1 SQVTM and CDR2 ANQGSEA. The V end lost 4 bases, the J end lost 2 bases, and 18 bases lay between the germline ends. CDR3 protein: CSVGWGQGSRNQPQHF. The CDR3 DNA sequence: TGCAGCGTTGGGTGGGGACAAGGCAGCCGCAATCAGCCCCAGCATTTT.

The V and J genes are TRBV9 and TRBJ2-5; D not resolved. The V end was cut by 1 base, the J end by 2 bases, with 9 bases between. CDR3 length: 14 residues. Per the germline V gene, CDR1 is SGDLS and CDR2 is YYNGEE. CDR3 coding DNA: TGTGCCAGCAGCGTACACCCAGGACAAGAGACCCAGTACTTC. Its translation is CASSVHPGQETQYF.

J is TRBJ2-3 and V is TRBV6-4; tentative D call: TRBD2 (7 bases). Germline V gene lookup returns CDR1 MRHNA and CDR2 SNTAGT. The V and J ends lost 5 bases and 3 bases respectively, with 21 bases between them. The CDR3 totals 17 residues. CDR3 protein: CASSPGTPRGATDTQYF. In nucleotides, the CDR3 is TGTGCCAGCAGTCCCGGGACACCCCGGGGGGCTACAGATACGCAGTATTTT.

The chain recombines TRBV6-2 or TRBV6-3 with TRBJ2-1; 11 bases agree with TRBD1. This CDR3 has 15 amino acids. Germline V lookup: CDR1 MNHEY, CDR2 SVGEGT. With 4 bases clipped from V and 7 bases from J, the junction kept 6 bases outside the gene matches. The CDR3 nucleotides read TGTGCCAGCAGTTCTTGGACAGGGGGCGGGAATGAGCAGTTCTTC. Encoded protein: CASSSWTGGGNEQFF.

The V call is TRBV10-3, the J call TRBJ2-5, with 7 bases matching TRBD1. In germline, CDR1 is ENHRY, CDR2 SYGVKD. J lost 2 bases, V lost 4 bases, and 4 bases had no gene match. The length of the CDR3 is 14 residues. CDR3 amino acids: CAISANRGQETQYF. CDR3 in DNA: TGTGCCATCAGTGCAAACAGGGGTCAAGAGACCCAGTACTTC.